This TCR beta chain was captured by sequencing in a study of blood T cell repertoires in COVID-19. The wider study: The cDNA or gDNA used as material had been derived from T cells, B-cell-depleted T cells, or PBMCs.

Donors were grouped by their self-reported clinical history. This table comes from immunoSEQ multiplex PCR, and its TCRdb copy is limited to in-frame clones, with some not included. The sample lists approximately 170,000 clones; approximately 80% were seen once. The V segment lost 3 bases and the J segment 0 bases; nucleotides outside the gene matches: 2. The CDR3 covers 14 residues. In germline, CDR1 is MNHEY, CDR2 SVGEGT. The specimen sequenced was PBMCs or T cells enriched from blood (not recorded which). The sequence was obtained from a man between 45 and 60 years old who had recovered from COVID-19. The rearrangement uses TRBV6-2 or TRBV6-3 and TRBJ2-7; 7 bases map to TRBD2. The CDR3 coding sequence is TGTGCCAGCAGTTATGGCGGGGGCTCCTACGAGCAGTACTTC. Translated, it gives CASSYGGGSYEQYF.